This is a list of T cell receptor beta chains from one sample in a study of OX40 agonist ivuxolimab in advanced cancers. The repertoire was sequenced with immunoSEQ multiplex PCR; TCRdb's copy has only in-frame clones and lacks some. Among around 45,000 clones listed, about 79% were seen once. The specimen comprised CD4+ or CD8+ T cells sorted from blood, sampled in a trial of the OX40 agonist ivuxolimab. These receptors were obtained from an adult with an advanced solid tumor such as melanoma, head and neck, liver or kidney cancer. CDR3s include the opening cysteine and the closing phenylalanine or tryptophan. Fields, in order: J gene, D gene, V gene, CDR3 protein, CDR3 DNA. The D gene is left open where the match is weak.

J: TRBJ1-4
D: -
V: TRBV5-6
CDR3: CASSWGNEKLFF
DNA: TGTGCCAGCAGCTGGGGGAATGAAAAACTGTTTTTT

J: TRBJ2-7
D: -
V: TRBV6-5
CDR3: CASSYITGYEQYF
DNA: TGTGCCAGCAGTTACATTACAGGCTACGAGCAGTACTTC

J: TRBJ1-2
D: -
V: TRBV11-2
CDR3: CASSAQVNLRTQIYGYTF
DNA: TGTGCCAGCAGCGCCCAGGTGAATCTACGGACGCAAATCTATGGCTACACCTTC

J: TRBJ2-7
D: -
V: TRBV6-6
CDR3: CASSRTRHYEQYF
DNA: TGTGCCAGCAGTAGAACACGGCACTACGAGCAGTACTTC

J: TRBJ2-7
D: -
V: TRBV5-4
CDR3: CASSQDYGFSYEQYF
DNA: TGCGCCAGCAGCCAAGATTATGGGTTCTCCTACGAGCAGTACTTC

J: TRBJ2-1
D: -
V: TRBV10-3
CDR3: CAISGGDFNEQFF
DNA: TGTGCCATCAGTGGAGGGGATTTCAATGAGCAGTTCTTC

J: TRBJ2-7
D: -
V: TRBV7-2
CDR3: CASSYQKEQYF
DNA: TGTGCCAGCAGCTACCAGAAAGAGCAGTACTTC

J: TRBJ1-5
D: TRBD1
V: TRBV11-2
CDR3: CASSQGGNRQPQHF
DNA: TGTGCCAGCAGCCAGGGGGGGAACAGACAGCCCCAGCATTTT

J: TRBJ1-2
D: -
V: TRBV5-6
CDR3: CASSLGPYLDGYTF
DNA: TGTGCCAGCAGCCTAGGGCCTTATCTAGATGGCTACACCTTC

J: TRBJ1-1
D: -
V: TRBV11-2
CDR3: CASSSPGRARTEAFF
DNA: TGTGCCAGCAGCTCCCCGGGACGGGCAAGGACTGAAGCTTTCTTT